A selection of T cell receptor beta chains follows, all from one sample in a study of long-term antiretroviral therapy in people with HIV. The repertoire was sequenced with immunoSEQ multiplex PCR; TCRdb's copy has only in-frame clones and lacks some. The table includes about 12,000 clones, 83% detected once. The sequenced sample was unsorted PBMCs, obtained 3.4 years after starting antiretroviral therapy. All receptors come from a man between 40 and 49 years old with HIV. The CDR3 runs from the conserved cysteine through the conserved F or W. A D gene is named only where the DNA matches it firmly. For some rows the clone size is stated as once, few or many, or as a class when expanded; others skip it.

d_call	clone_size	j_call	v_call	cdr3_aa	cdr3_nt
-	-	TRBJ1-1	TRBV4-1	CASSQDPTGTEAFF	TGCGCCAGCAGCCAAGACCCCACAGGGACTGAAGCTTTCTTT
-	once	TRBJ1-6	TRBV4-1	CASSQPLQSRRGNSPLHF	TGCGCCAGCAGCCAACCCTTACAGTCCAGGAGGGGTAATTCACCCCTCCACTTT
TRBD1	-	TRBJ1-1	TRBV7-9	CASSLTGDTEAFF	TGTGCCAGCAGCTTAACAGGGGATACTGAAGCTTTCTTT
TRBD1	-	TRBJ2-7	TRBV18	CASSPVTGAPSYEQYF	TGTGCCAGCTCACCGGTGACAGGGGCCCCCTCCTACGAGCAGTACTTC
TRBD2	-	TRBJ2-1	TRBV27	CASSLSSLAGEFF	TGTGCCAGCAGTTTATCGTCCCTAGCGGGAGAGTTCTTC
-	-	TRBJ1-3	TRBV25-1	CASSGETRAFGNTIYF	TGTGCCAGCAGTGGCGAGACAAGGGCATTTGGAAACACCATATATTTT
-	-	TRBJ1-2	TRBV5-8	CASSLRDLDGYTF	TGTGCCAGCAGCTTGAGGGACCTGGATGGCTACACCTTC
TRBD1	-	TRBJ1-1	TRBV4-2	CASCRDRDQAFF	TGTGCCAGCTGCCGGGACAGGGACCAAGCTTTCTTT
-	-	TRBJ1-5	TRBV19	CASSMGPWSGGNQPQHF	TGTGCCAGTAGTATGGGTCCCTGGTCAGGGGGCAATCAGCCCCAGCATTTT
-	few	TRBJ1-5	TRBV28	CASSFGHNQPQHF	TGTGCCAGCAGTTTCGGACACAATCAGCCCCAGCATTTT
-	-	TRBJ2-7	TRBV7-2	CASSFSAQGSYEQYF	TGTGCCAGCAGCTTTAGCGCTCAGGGAAGCTACGAGCAGTACTTC
-	-	TRBJ2-1	TRBV6-5	CASNAIGGGEQFF	TGTGCCAGCAACGCTATCGGAGGGGGTGAGCAGTTCTTC
TRBD1	-	TRBJ1-2	TRBV7-8	CASSLERDRGGYGYTF	TGTGCCAGCAGCTTAGAAAGGGACAGGGGGGGCTATGGCTACACCTTC
TRBD1	-	TRBJ2-1	TRBV16	CASSRGTGVNEQFF	TGTGCCAGCAGCCGAGGGACAGGGGTAAATGAGCAGTTCTTC
TRBD1	-	TRBJ2-7	TRBV11-3	CASSQTGTGTYEQYF	TGTGCCAGCAGTCAAACCGGGACAGGTACCTACGAGCAGTACTTC
-	once	TRBJ2-1	TRBV7-7	CASSLSLNNEQFF	TGTGCCAGCAGCTTATCGCTAAACAATGAGCAGTTCTTC
TRBD2	once	TRBJ2-7	TRBV10-3	CAIRGTSGIKWDEQYF	TGTGCCATCAGGGGGACTAGCGGGATTAAGTGGGACGAGCAGTACTTC
-	medium-sized	TRBJ2-1	TRBV7-9	CSPHEQFF	TGTAGTCCCCATGAGCAGTTCTTC
-	-	TRBJ1-2	TRBV30	CAWSDGPGTGYTF	TGTGCCTGGAGTGATGGGCCTGGGACTGGCTACACCTTC
TRBD1	-	TRBJ1-3	TRBV19	CATQRQGVESGNTIYF	TGTGCCACCCAAAGACAGGGGGTCGAAAGCGGAAACACCATATATTTT
-	-	TRBJ2-6	TRBV2	CASSGNRAGANVLTF	TGTGCCAGCAGTGGAAACAGGGCTGGGGCCAACGTCCTGACTTTC
-	few	TRBJ1-3	TRBV28	CASRGATRNTIYF	TGTGCCAGCAGGGGGGCGACTCGCAACACCATATATTTT
TRBD2	-	TRBJ2-3	TRBV27	CASRTGEGVSDTQYF	TGTGCCAGCCGAACCGGGGAGGGAGTATCGGATACGCAGTATTTT
TRBD1	few	TRBJ1-4	TRBV7-9	CASRLGTGDEKLFF	TGTGCCAGCAGATTAGGGACAGGGGATGAAAAACTGTTTTTT
-	-	TRBJ1-2	TRBV7-2	CASSLGAANRVYGYTF	TGTGCCAGCAGCTTAGGAGCCGCTAACAGGGTCTATGGCTACACCTTC
-	-	TRBJ1-5	TRBV6-5	CASGSAFNQPQHF	TGTGCCAGCGGGTCAGCCTTTAATCAGCCCCAGCATTTT
-	-	TRBJ2-7	TRBV11-2	CASSPNYYEQYF	TGTGCCAGCAGCCCTAACTACTACGAGCAGTACTTC
-	-	TRBJ2-7	TRBV7-9	CASSLNGVGQYF	TGTGCCAGCAGCCTTAACGGGGTGGGGCAGTACTTC
-	-	TRBJ2-7	TRBV7-9	CASSAAYEQYF	TGTGCCAGCAGCGCTGCCTACGAGCAGTACTTC
-	-	TRBJ2-3	TRBV28	CASSLSRGPGSDTQYF	TGTGCCAGCAGTTTATCACGGGGGCCGGGGTCAGATACGCAGTATTTT
TRBD2	-	TRBJ2-7	TRBV14	CASSQYYALAGGREQYF	TGTGCCAGCAGCCAATATTACGCACTAGCGGGAGGGAGAGAGCAGTACTTC
TRBD1	-	TRBJ1-2	TRBV6-5	CASSLNRGSNYGYTF	TGTGCCAGCAGTTTAAACAGGGGATCAAACTATGGCTACACCTTC
-	-	TRBJ2-7	TRBV5-4	CASSLPETASYEQYF	TGTGCCAGCAGCTTGCCCGAGACAGCCTCCTACGAGCAGTACTTC
-	-	TRBJ2-6	TRBV7-6	CASSMGQPSGANVLTF	TGTGCCAGCAGCATGGGACAACCCTCTGGGGCCAACGTCCTGACTTTC
-	-	TRBJ2-1	TRBV25-1	CASSVWSENDNEQFF	TGTGCCAGCAGTGTATGGTCGGAGAACGACAATGAGCAGTTCTTC
-	-	TRBJ2-7	TRBV27	CASSKGNYEQYF	TGTGCCAGCTCTAAAGGCAACTACGAGCAGTACTTC
-	-	TRBJ2-1	TRBV7-9	CASRPGPPNEQFF	TGTGCCAGCAGGCCCGGGCCGCCAAATGAGCAGTTCTTC
TRBD2	-	TRBJ2-7	TRBV4-2	CASSMGEGGSYEQYF	TGTGCCAGCAGCATGGGGGAGGGCGGGAGCTACGAGCAGTACTTC
-	-	TRBJ2-7	TRBV7-9	CASSFTYEQYF	TGTGCCAGCAGCTTTACCTACGAGCAGTACTTC
-	-	TRBJ2-7	TRBV7-8	CASGQQDHEQYF	TGTGCCAGCGGCCAACAGGACCACGAGCAGTACTTC
-	once	TRBJ2-1	TRBV11-3	CASSLFDGEYNEQFF	TGTGCCAGCAGCTTATTCGATGGGGAGTACAATGAGCAGTTCTTC
-	-	TRBJ2-7	TRBV19	CASTKQGGPSSYEQYF	TGTGCCAGTACCAAGCAGGGGGGCCCTAGCTCCTACGAGCAGTACTTC
-	-	TRBJ2-7	TRBV11-2	CASSLFLRSPSSYEQYF	TGTGCCAGCAGCTTATTTCTTAGGAGTCCTAGCTCCTACGAGCAGTACTTC
TRBD2	-	TRBJ2-1	TRBV18	CASSRKGSLTSGRPHNEQFF	TGTGCCAGCTCCCGAAAAGGATCATTAACTAGCGGGAGACCCCACAATGAGCAGTTCTTC
TRBD1	-	TRBJ1-2	TRBV6-5	CASTEQGAYGYTF	TGTGCCAGCACCGAACAGGGGGCTTATGGCTACACCTTC
TRBD2	-	TRBJ2-1	TRBV4-3	CASSQASGLAGEVGEQFF	TGCGCCAGCAGCCAAGCCTCCGGACTAGCGGGAGAAGTAGGTGAGCAGTTCTTC